The clone carrying this TCR beta chain was detected ten times or more. Its antigen is still unknown. The data derive from a study of T-cell memory formation after mild COVID-19. Study outcomes and limitations: The appearance of some responding clones in pre-infection memory suggested that cross-reactive memory joined. Researchers could not confirm that second-wave clones peaking on day 37 targeted SARS-CoV-2. Clones that shrank (day 15 to 85) were balanced CD4/CD8, whereas later expanders leaned CD4+.

TCR alpha and TCR beta cDNA libraries carrying sample barcodes and UMIs were produced by 5'RACE using constant-segment primers. MiXCR was run by TCRdb on the 5' RACE reads, yielding one entry per CDR3 protein. The table records about 260,000 distinct CDR3 sequences, approximately 8% of them present only once. The V gene lost 5 bases and the J gene lost 6 bases, with 26 bases spanning the gap. The CDR3 spans 18 residues. In germline, CDR1 is LGHDT, CDR2 YNNKEL (reference sequence). Sequencing input: PBMCs or a T cell subset sorted from them (not recorded which). The sequence came from a man younger than 35 who had mild COVID-19 (a few samples of this study predate the infection). Cell type and time point are not known. The chain joins TRBV3-1 to TRBJ2-4; D possibly corresponds to TRBD2 (7 bases). CDR3 sequence (DNA): TGTGCCAGCAGCTATCAACGGTGGGGGGGCCCCTCGGGAAACATTCAGTACTTC. Translated: CASSYQRWGGPSGNIQYF.